A single sample gave rise to the 2 T cell receptor beta chains below, sequenced in a study of regulatory T cells in long-lasting Graves disease. This sample's time point: newly diagnosed GD, antithyroid drugs for less than 3 months. From RNA extracted from PBMCs, the TCR library was made. Combining iRepertoire HTBI primers with Arm-PCR of CDR3 regions, the authors built TCR beta libraries. TCRdb ran MiXCR on the multiplex PCR reads and lists one entry per CDR3 protein. This table has 440,000 or so distinct CDR3 sequences, 14% to 15% appearing once. These same data were also listed under a study on T cells in Graves' hyperthyroidism and ophthalmopathy.

Source: peripheral blood mononuclear cells (PBMCs), taken at new diagnosis, from a patient treated with antithyroid drugs. These receptors came from a woman aged 25 to 45 with Graves disease.

Worth noting for this clonotype: With only one base between it and a far larger clone, this is likely a read error. V gene TRBV2 combines with J gene TRBJ2-7, with D possibly being TRBD2 (5 bases). Germline assignment: CDR1 SNHLY and CDR2 FYNNEI. This CDR3 has 14 amino acids. With 6 bases removed from V and 3 bases from J, the gap between germline ends came to 15 bases. For the CDR3, the DNA is TGTGCCAGCAGCTTCCTCGGGGATGGCTACGAGCAGTACTTC. The encoded protein is CASSFLGDGYEQYF.

This chain joins TRBV20-1 and TRBJ2-2; TRBD1 or TRBD2 may be the D gene (5 bases each). In germline, CDR1 is DFQATT, CDR2 SNEGSKA (reference sequence). V was cut by 5 bases and J by 0 bases, with 7 bases left in between. The CDR3 has 13 amino acids. The chain's CDR3 is CSAGGPNTGELFF. CDR3 DNA sequence: TGCAGTGCTGGGGGACCGAACACCGGGGAGCTGTTTTTT.